This T cell receptor (beta chain) was recovered during a study of blood T cell repertoires in COVID-19. Study-level information: COVID-19 samples, acute and convalescent, were from the United States, Italy and Spain.

Researchers sorted participants into cohorts using their self-reported clinical history. What the recovered Cohort 3 donors had was two negative PCRs, clearance, or symptom resolution. Per the germline V gene, CDR1 is ENHRY and CDR2 is SYGVKD. This CDR3 comprises 14 residues. Deletions cut 0 bases from V and 8 bases from J, with 13 bases between. Data came from immunoSEQ multiplex PCR; TCRdb stores just in-frame clones and leaves some out. Among just over 300,000 clones, about 91% were seen once, and the ten largest hold around 8.9%. This chain uses TRBV10-3 with TRBJ1-2; TRBD1 might be the D (5 bases). Sequencing input: PBMCs or T cells enriched from blood (not recorded which). The sequence derives from a woman aged 18-30 years who had recovered from COVID-19. The CDR3 region has the DNA TGTGCCATCAGTGAGTCTGTTAGGGGTGGCGGCTACACCTTC. This codes for CAISESVRGGGYTF.